These T cell receptor beta chains were read from a single sample in a study of Graves' ophthalmopathy and Graves' hyperthyroidism. TCRdb called the multiplex PCR reads again in MiXCR, with one record for every CDR3 protein. This sample carries over a million distinct CDR3 sequences, approximately 35% of them seen once, and the ten largest clones take 11%. Material: peripheral blood or thyroid tissue (not recorded which). All receptors come from an adult man with Graves' hyperthyroidism. CDR3s include the opening cysteine and the closing phenylalanine or tryptophan. A D gene is named only where the DNA matches it firmly. Rows may omit the clone size; those that give it use once, few, many or a size class.

V gene: TRBV4-3; J gene: TRBJ2-7; CDR3 length: 14; D gene: -; clone size: many; CDR3 protein: CASSQARGTYEQYF; CDR3 DNA: TGCGCCAGCAGCCAAGCCCGGGGGACCTACGAGCAGTACTTC
V gene: TRBV7-8; J gene: TRBJ1-4; CDR3 length: 16; D gene: -; clone size: few; CDR3 protein: CASTKVVGASNEKLFF; CDR3 DNA: TGTGCCAGCACCAAAGTGGTAGGGGCTTCTAATGAAAAACTGTTTTTT
V gene: TRBV7-9; J gene: TRBJ2-7; CDR3 length: 16; D gene: -; clone size: many; CDR3 protein: CASSSQKTGPSYEQYF; CDR3 DNA: TGTGCCAGCAGCTCACAAAAAACGGGTCCTTCCTACGAGCAGTACTTC
V gene: TRBV4-2; J gene: TRBJ2-7; CDR3 length: 17; D gene: TRBD1; clone size: -; CDR3 protein: CASSQDLNRGASGEQYF; CDR3 DNA: TGTGCCAGCAGCCAAGATCTAAACAGGGGCGCCTCAGGCGAGCAGTACTTC
V gene: TRBV12-3/TRBV12-4; J gene: TRBJ1-4; CDR3 length: 17; D gene: -; clone size: -; CDR3 protein: CASSPPLGGQPNEKLFF; CDR3 DNA: TGTGCCAGCAGTCCCCCGTTAGGAGGACAGCCGAATGAAAAACTGTTTTTT
V gene: TRBV20-1; J gene: TRBJ2-1; CDR3 length: 12; D gene: -; clone size: once; CDR3 protein: CSAPGPYNEQFF; CDR3 DNA: TGCAGTGCCCCGGGACCGTACAATGAGCAGTTCTTC
V gene: TRBV11-1; J gene: TRBJ2-7; CDR3 length: 15; D gene: TRBD2; clone size: few; CDR3 protein: CASSLSRGRAYEQYF; CDR3 DNA: TGTGCCAGCAGCTTATCTCGCGGGAGGGCCTACGAGCAGTACTTC
V gene: TRBV9; J gene: TRBJ1-5; CDR3 length: 15; D gene: -; clone size: many; CDR3 protein: CASSVAGQPNQPQHF; CDR3 DNA: TGTGCCAGCAGCGTAGCTGGCCAGCCCAATCAGCCCCAGCATTTT
V gene: TRBV10-2; J gene: TRBJ1-6; CDR3 length: 14; D gene: TRBD1; clone size: -; CDR3 protein: CASRQGRDNSPLHF; CDR3 DNA: TGCGCCAGCAGACAGGGGAGGGATAATTCACCCCTCCACTTT
V gene: TRBV10-3; J gene: TRBJ2-5; CDR3 length: 14; D gene: -; clone size: many; CDR3 protein: CAISGRQAAETQYF; CDR3 DNA: TGTGCCATCAGTGGGAGACAGGCTGCGGAGACCCAGTACTTC
V gene: TRBV6-5; J gene: TRBJ1-6; CDR3 length: 15; D gene: -; clone size: few; CDR3 protein: CASSPGGWYNSPLHF; CDR3 DNA: TGTGCCAGCAGTCCCGGTGGGTGGTATAATTCACCCCTCCACTTT
V gene: TRBV11-2; J gene: TRBJ2-5; CDR3 length: 12; D gene: TRBD1; clone size: many; CDR3 protein: CASSSLDRAQYF; CDR3 DNA: TGTGCCAGCAGCTCACTCGACAGGGCCCAGTACTTC
V gene: TRBV7-8; J gene: TRBJ1-5; CDR3 length: 17; D gene: -; clone size: many; CDR3 protein: CASSLGVGRGLDQPQHF; CDR3 DNA: TGTGCCAGCAGCTTAGGCGTCGGCAGGGGATTGGATCAGCCCCAGCATTTT
V gene: TRBV30; J gene: TRBJ2-7; CDR3 length: 13; D gene: TRBD1; clone size: -; CDR3 protein: CAWSTDRDYEQYF; CDR3 DNA: TGTGCCTGGAGTACGGACAGGGACTACGAGCAGTACTTC
V gene: TRBV20-1; J gene: TRBJ2-7; CDR3 length: 13; D gene: -; clone size: -; CDR3 protein: CRVLGPISYEQYF; CDR3 DNA: TGCAGGGTCCTGGGACCGATCTCCTACGAGCAGTACTTC
V gene: TRBV11-3; J gene: TRBJ2-2; CDR3 length: 20; D gene: -; clone size: many; CDR3 protein: CASSLTHRMGLHANTGELFF; CDR3 DNA: TGTGCCAGCAGCTTGACTCACCGAATGGGACTTCACGCGAACACCGGGGAGCTGTTTTTT
V gene: TRBV10-3; J gene: TRBJ1-1; CDR3 length: 17; D gene: -; clone size: many; CDR3 protein: CAISESWGRGDNTEAFF; CDR3 DNA: TGTGCCATCAGTGAGTCCTGGGGGCGCGGGGACAACACTGAAGCTTTCTTT
V gene: TRBV15; J gene: TRBJ1-5; CDR3 length: 13; D gene: -; clone size: -; CDR3 protein: CATSPGQGWYEHF; CDR3 DNA: TGTGCCACCAGCCCAGGGCAGGGTTGGTACGAGCATTTT
V gene: TRBV10-3; J gene: TRBJ2-7; CDR3 length: 13; D gene: TRBD1; clone size: -; CDR3 protein: CAIREDRVGEQYF; CDR3 DNA: TGTGCCATCAGGGAGGACAGGGTTGGCGAGCAGTACTTC
V gene: TRBV19; J gene: TRBJ1-5; CDR3 length: 13; D gene: -; clone size: many; CDR3 protein: CASRLGEHQPQHF; CDR3 DNA: TGTGCCAGTAGATTGGGGGAACATCAGCCCCAGCATTTT
V gene: TRBV7-2; J gene: TRBJ1-6; CDR3 length: 16; D gene: TRBD1; clone size: -; CDR3 protein: CASSLSGTVYNSPLHF; CDR3 DNA: TGTGCCAGCAGCTTATCAGGGACAGTCTATAATTCACCCCTCCACTTT
V gene: TRBV7-9; J gene: TRBJ1-2; CDR3 length: 19; D gene: TRBD1; clone size: once; CDR3 protein: CASSLVGSAAGGENYGYTF; CDR3 DNA: TGTGCCAGCAGCTTAGTCGGGAGCGCTGCAGGGGGCGAAAACTATGGCTACACCTTC
V gene: TRBV12-3/TRBV12-4; J gene: TRBJ1-5; CDR3 length: 16; D gene: -; clone size: few; CDR3 protein: CASSPGRPNSNQPQHF; CDR3 DNA: TGTGCCAGCAGTCCCGGACGTCCAAATAGCAATCAGCCCCAGCATTTT
V gene: TRBV7-9; J gene: TRBJ2-7; CDR3 length: 15; D gene: -; clone size: many; CDR3 protein: CASSLGQEASYEQYF; CDR3 DNA: TGTGCCAGCAGCTTAGGCCAGGAAGCCTCCTACGAGCAGTACTTC
V gene: TRBV7-8; J gene: TRBJ2-3; CDR3 length: 18; D gene: TRBD1; clone size: -; CDR3 protein: CASRPGQGGWFGTDTQYF; CDR3 DNA: TGTGCCAGCAGGCCGGGACAGGGGGGTTGGTTTGGTACAGATACGCAGTATTTT
V gene: TRBV20-1; J gene: TRBJ2-7; CDR3 length: 15; D gene: -; clone size: -; CDR3 protein: CSARGRSFDGYEQYF; CDR3 DNA: TGCAGTGCTAGAGGCCGGAGTTTTGATGGCTACGAGCAGTACTTC
V gene: TRBV6-5; J gene: TRBJ2-6; CDR3 length: 18; D gene: -; clone size: -; CDR3 protein: CASSSGLWGQRVESILTF; CDR3 DNA: TGTGCCAGCAGTAGTGGACTATGGGGCCAACGTGTAGAGTCCATCCTGACTTTC
V gene: TRBV25-1; J gene: TRBJ1-1; CDR3 length: 15; D gene: -; clone size: -; CDR3 protein: CASSQAGVMNTEAFF; CDR3 DNA: TGTGCCAGCAGTCAGGCAGGGGTCATGAACACTGAAGCTTTCTTT
V gene: TRBV29-1; J gene: TRBJ2-6; CDR3 length: 13; D gene: -; clone size: once; CDR3 protein: CSVYDRGANVLTF; CDR3 DNA: TGCAGCGTATACGACAGGGGGGCCAACGTCCTGACTTTC
V gene: TRBV20-1; J gene: TRBJ2-7; CDR3 length: 14; D gene: -; clone size: many; CDR3 protein: CSAVSGVYAYEQYF; CDR3 DNA: TGCAGTGCTGTGAGCGGTGTTTACGCCTACGAGCAGTACTTC
V gene: TRBV7-8; J gene: TRBJ2-1; CDR3 length: 13; D gene: -; clone size: once; CDR3 protein: CASSLVEGDEQFF; CDR3 DNA: TGTGCCAGCAGCTTAGTTGAGGGGGATGAGCAGTTCTTC
V gene: TRBV7-9; J gene: TRBJ2-6; CDR3 length: 15; D gene: -; clone size: many; CDR3 protein: CASSLVRSGANVLTF; CDR3 DNA: TGTGCCAGCAGCTTAGTCAGGTCTGGGGCCAACGTCCTGACTTTC
V gene: TRBV18; J gene: TRBJ1-5; CDR3 length: 15; D gene: -; clone size: -; CDR3 protein: CASSQQMGGIQPQHF; CDR3 DNA: TGTGCCAGCTCCCAGCAAATGGGGGGCATTCAGCCCCAGCATTTT
V gene: TRBV7-7; J gene: TRBJ1-1; CDR3 length: 13; D gene: -; clone size: many; CDR3 protein: CASSTSENTEAFF; CDR3 DNA: TGTGCCAGCAGCACCTCAGAGAACACTGAAGCTTTCTTT
V gene: TRBV10-3; J gene: TRBJ1-5; CDR3 length: 15; D gene: -; clone size: -; CDR3 protein: CAISESGQVGQPQHF; CDR3 DNA: TGTGCCATCAGTGAGTCTGGACAAGTCGGTCAGCCCCAGCATTTT
V gene: TRBV29-1; J gene: TRBJ2-2; CDR3 length: 15; D gene: TRBD1; clone size: many; CDR3 protein: CSVEVAGRGTGELFF; CDR3 DNA: TGCAGCGTTGAAGTCGCTGGCAGGGGGACCGGGGAGCTGTTTTTT
V gene: TRBV20-1; J gene: TRBJ2-5; CDR3 length: 12; D gene: -; clone size: -; CDR3 protein: CSASRSNQPQYF; CDR3 DNA: TGCAGTGCTAGTCGTAGCAATCAGCCCCAGTACTTC
V gene: TRBV20-1; J gene: TRBJ2-7; CDR3 length: 14; D gene: TRBD1; clone size: -; CDR3 protein: CSARDLTGGNEQYF; CDR3 DNA: TGCAGTGCTAGAGATTTGACAGGGGGCAACGAGCAGTACTTC
V gene: TRBV7-2; J gene: TRBJ2-5; CDR3 length: 12; D gene: -; clone size: many; CDR3 protein: CASSLPFRAQYF; CDR3 DNA: TGTGCCAGCAGCTTGCCATTTAGGGCCCAGTACTTC
V gene: TRBV12-3/TRBV12-4; J gene: TRBJ2-7; CDR3 length: 14; D gene: -; clone size: many; CDR3 protein: CASSLVVGPGEQYF; CDR3 DNA: TGTGCCAGCAGTTTAGTGGTGGGGCCCGGAGAGCAGTACTTC
V gene: TRBV19; J gene: TRBJ2-7; CDR3 length: 13; D gene: -; clone size: many; CDR3 protein: CASSIQGSYEQYF; CDR3 DNA: TGTGCCAGTAGTATCCAGGGTTCCTACGAGCAGTACTTC
V gene: TRBV6-5; J gene: TRBJ1-5; CDR3 length: 16; D gene: TRBD1; clone size: many; CDR3 protein: CASSTPIRDRGQPQHF; CDR3 DNA: TGTGCCAGCAGTACCCCGATCCGGGACAGAGGACAGCCCCAGCATTTT
V gene: TRBV20-1; J gene: TRBJ2-7; CDR3 length: 14; D gene: TRBD1; clone size: -; CDR3 protein: CSARRRGQVYEQYF; CDR3 DNA: TGCAGTGCTAGAAGGAGGGGACAGGTCTACGAGCAGTACTTC
V gene: TRBV10-3; J gene: TRBJ1-2; CDR3 length: 15; D gene: -; clone size: -; CDR3 protein: CASSRGAGVSYGYTF; CDR3 DNA: TGTGCCAGCAGCCGGGGGGCAGGGGTTTCCTATGGCTACACCTTT
V gene: TRBV11-2; J gene: TRBJ2-7; CDR3 length: 15; D gene: -; clone size: many; CDR3 protein: CASSARQETPYEQYF; CDR3 DNA: TGTGCCAGCAGCGCTAGACAGGAGACACCCTACGAGCAGTACTTC
V gene: TRBV4-2; J gene: TRBJ1-2; CDR3 length: 17; D gene: TRBD1; clone size: -; CDR3 protein: CASSLRQGTGANYGYTF; CDR3 DNA: TGTGCCAGCAGCCTCCGACAGGGGACTGGAGCTAACTATGGCTACACCTTC
V gene: TRBV19; J gene: TRBJ1-6; CDR3 length: 16; D gene: TRBD1; clone size: few; CDR3 protein: CASALTGTGVNSPLHF; CDR3 DNA: TGTGCCAGTGCGCTAACCGGGACAGGGGTTAATTCACCCCTCCACTTT
V gene: TRBV25-1; J gene: TRBJ2-1; CDR3 length: 13; D gene: -; clone size: -; CDR3 protein: CASSELTYNEQFF; CDR3 DNA: TGTGCCAGCAGTGAATTGACCTACAATGAGCAGTTCTTC
V gene: TRBV2; J gene: TRBJ2-7; CDR3 length: 14; D gene: -; clone size: -; CDR3 protein: CASTPPTKSYEQYF; CDR3 DNA: TGTGCCAGCACCCCCCCGACTAAATCCTACGAGCAGTACTTC
V gene: TRBV2; J gene: TRBJ2-2; CDR3 length: 16; D gene: TRBD2; clone size: -; CDR3 protein: CASSRETTSDGGELFF; CDR3 DNA: TGTGCCAGCAGCCGCGAAACTACTAGCGATGGCGGGGAGCTGTTTTTT
V gene: TRBV7-6; J gene: TRBJ2-7; CDR3 length: 15; D gene: TRBD2; clone size: many; CDR3 protein: CASSLAGGGAYEQYF; CDR3 DNA: TGTGCCAGCAGCTTAGCGGGCGGGGGGGCCTACGAGCAGTACTTC
V gene: TRBV12-3/TRBV12-4; J gene: TRBJ2-7; CDR3 length: 12; D gene: -; clone size: -; CDR3 protein: CASSLPAGEQYF; CDR3 DNA: TGTGCCAGCAGTTTACCCGCGGGGGAGCAGTACTTC
V gene: TRBV19; J gene: TRBJ2-2; CDR3 length: 16; D gene: -; clone size: many; CDR3 protein: CASRKLGSGKTGELFF; CDR3 DNA: TGTGCCAGTAGGAAACTTGGGTCAGGGAAAACCGGGGAGCTGTTTTTT
V gene: TRBV28; J gene: TRBJ2-7; CDR3 length: 13; D gene: -; clone size: many; CDR3 protein: CASSSVAPSEQYF; CDR3 DNA: TGTGCCAGCAGTTCGGTGGCCCCGAGCGAGCAGTACTTC
V gene: TRBV7-9; J gene: TRBJ1-4; CDR3 length: 15; D gene: TRBD1; clone size: many; CDR3 protein: CASSPPDRANEKLFF; CDR3 DNA: TGTGCCAGCAGCCCGCCGGACAGGGCTAATGAAAAACTGTTTTTT
V gene: TRBV7-9; J gene: TRBJ2-7; CDR3 length: 14; D gene: -; clone size: few; CDR3 protein: CASSSNGVSYEQYF; CDR3 DNA: TGTGCCAGCAGCTCCAATGGGGTTTCCTACGAGCAGTACTTC
V gene: TRBV11-2; J gene: TRBJ1-2; CDR3 length: 14; D gene: -; clone size: few; CDR3 protein: CASSPQRVGNGYTF; CDR3 DNA: TGTGCCAGCAGCCCGCAAAGGGTTGGGAATGGCTACACCTTC